This TCR beta chain was profiled in a study of T cell changes during pregnancy in multiple sclerosis (dated by TCRdb to the late 2010s). At the level of the whole study: The study looked at changes in the T cell repertoire across pregnancy in women with multiple sclerosis.

Points on this clone: Its antigen is still unknown. No much larger clonotype is one base removed from it; base qualities were not supplied.

Receptor libraries were prepared by the immunoSEQ multiplex PCR assay. The immuneACCESS repertoire file appears here via TCRdb, limited to in-frame rearrangements. These files lack a portion of the clones; in checked studies, under half of the deficit traces to unresolved V genes, and the cause of the others is not known. Recorded for this sample are about 40,000 clones; about nine tenths of them occurred a single time. Together, the top ten hold more than 1.4% of the sample. V is reduced by 7 bases and J by 6 bases, leaving a spacing of 10 bases between them. Sequences MNHEY (CDR1) and SVGAGI (CDR2) are obtained from the germline V gene. The CDR3 runs 11 residues from the cysteine to the phenylalanine. The DNA shown is the 33-base CDR3, in frame from base 1.

The chain employs TRBV6-5 and TRBJ2-7, with TRBD1 tentatively as D gene (6 bases match). The receptor's source is a female donor with multiple sclerosis, enrolled in a pregnancy study. Sequenced material: PBMCs (not recorded whether the cells were cultured). The CDR3 here reads CASMAGAEQYF. In nucleotides, the sequence is TGTGCCAGCATGGCAGGGGCCGAGCAGTACTTC.